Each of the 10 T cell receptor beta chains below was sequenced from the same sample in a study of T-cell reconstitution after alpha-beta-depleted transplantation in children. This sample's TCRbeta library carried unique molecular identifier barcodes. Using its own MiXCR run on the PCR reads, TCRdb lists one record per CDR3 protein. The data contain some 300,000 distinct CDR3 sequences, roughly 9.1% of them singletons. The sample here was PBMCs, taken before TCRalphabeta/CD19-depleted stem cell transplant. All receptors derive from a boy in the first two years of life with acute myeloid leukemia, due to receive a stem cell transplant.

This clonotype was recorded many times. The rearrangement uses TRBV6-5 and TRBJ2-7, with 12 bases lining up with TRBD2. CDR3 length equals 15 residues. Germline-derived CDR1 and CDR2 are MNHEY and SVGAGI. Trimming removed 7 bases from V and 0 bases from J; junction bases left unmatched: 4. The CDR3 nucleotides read TGTGCCAGCACTATACTAGCGGGGGGCTCCTACGAGCAGTACTTC. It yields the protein CASTILAGGSYEQYF.

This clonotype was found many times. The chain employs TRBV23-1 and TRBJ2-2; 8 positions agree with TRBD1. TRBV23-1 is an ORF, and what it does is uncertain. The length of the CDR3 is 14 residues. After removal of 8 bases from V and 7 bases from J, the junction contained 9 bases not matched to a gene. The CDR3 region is CASRGRGLIGELFF. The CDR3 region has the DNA TGCGCCAGCCGAGGCAGGGGGCTTATCGGGGAGCTGTTTTTT.

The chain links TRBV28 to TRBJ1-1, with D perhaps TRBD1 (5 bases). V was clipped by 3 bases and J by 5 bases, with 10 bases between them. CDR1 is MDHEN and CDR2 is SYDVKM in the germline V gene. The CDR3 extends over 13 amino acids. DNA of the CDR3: TGTGCCAGCAGTTTGGGCAGGGTGACTGAAGCTTTCTTT. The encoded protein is CASSLGRVTEAFF.

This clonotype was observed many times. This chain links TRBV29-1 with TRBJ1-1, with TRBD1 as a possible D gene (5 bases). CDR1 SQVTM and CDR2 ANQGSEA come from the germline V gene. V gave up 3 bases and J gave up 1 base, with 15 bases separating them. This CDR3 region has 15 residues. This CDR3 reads CSVDAGGWPNTEAFF. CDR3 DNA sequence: TGCAGCGTTGACGCGGGGGGGTGGCCGAACACTGAAGCTTTCTTT.

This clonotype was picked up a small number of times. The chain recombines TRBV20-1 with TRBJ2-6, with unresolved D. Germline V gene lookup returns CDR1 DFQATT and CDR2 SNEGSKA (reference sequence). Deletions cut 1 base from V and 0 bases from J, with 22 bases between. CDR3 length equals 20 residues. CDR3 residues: CSARATRYTDSPSGANVLTF. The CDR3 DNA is TGCAGTGCTAGAGCGACCCGCTACACCGATTCCCCCTCTGGGGCCAACGTCCTGACTTTC.

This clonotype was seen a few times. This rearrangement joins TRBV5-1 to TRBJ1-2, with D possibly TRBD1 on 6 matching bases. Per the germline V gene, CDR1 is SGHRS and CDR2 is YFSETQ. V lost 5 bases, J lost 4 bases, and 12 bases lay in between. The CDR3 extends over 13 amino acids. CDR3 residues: CASSRGAVYGYTF. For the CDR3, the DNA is TGCGCCAGCAGTCGGGGGGCGGTCTATGGCTACACCTTC.

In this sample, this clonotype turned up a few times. CDR3 bases: TGTGCCAGCAGCCCCCCGGGAGGCGGAATCACAGATACGCAGTATTTT. Translation: CASSPPGGGITDTQYF. The chain combines TRBV7-8 with TRBJ2-3; 7 bases agree with TRBD2. CDR3 length: 16 amino acids. In germline, CDR1 is SGHVS, CDR2 FQNEAQ. The V gene end was trimmed by 5 bases and the J gene end by 2 bases; junction bases not matched to a gene: 10.

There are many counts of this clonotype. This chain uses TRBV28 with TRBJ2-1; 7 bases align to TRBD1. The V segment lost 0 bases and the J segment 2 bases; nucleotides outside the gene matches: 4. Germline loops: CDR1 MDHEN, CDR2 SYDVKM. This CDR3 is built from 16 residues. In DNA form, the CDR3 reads TGTGCCAGCAGTTTATGGACAGGGCTGACCTACAATGAGCAGTTCTTC. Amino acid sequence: CASSLWTGLTYNEQFF.

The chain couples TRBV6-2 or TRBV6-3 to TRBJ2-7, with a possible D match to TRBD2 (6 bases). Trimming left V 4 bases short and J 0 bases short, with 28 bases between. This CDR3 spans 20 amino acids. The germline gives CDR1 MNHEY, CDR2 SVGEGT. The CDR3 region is CASSSAFWGPPGLRSYEQYF. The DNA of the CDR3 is TGTGCCAGCAGTTCCGCCTTTTGGGGCCCTCCGGGACTCCGCTCCTACGAGCAGTACTTC.

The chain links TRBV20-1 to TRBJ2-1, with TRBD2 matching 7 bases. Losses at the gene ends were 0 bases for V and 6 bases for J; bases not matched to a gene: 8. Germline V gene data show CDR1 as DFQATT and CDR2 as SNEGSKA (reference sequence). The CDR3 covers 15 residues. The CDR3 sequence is CSAREPSLAVNEQFF. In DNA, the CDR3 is TGCAGTGCTAGAGAACCCTCCCTAGCGGTCAATGAGCAGTTCTTC.